Each of the 17 T cell receptor beta chains below was sequenced from the same sample in a study of technical replicates of blood from a handful of donors. Method: immunoSEQ multiplex PCR; TCRdb's copy keeps in-frame clones and lacks some. The table lists thousands of clones, roughly 91% of them singletons. The sequenced sample was PBMCs. These receptors were obtained from a human donor in good health.

The J gene is TRBJ2-3, the V gene TRBV5-1, with TRBD2 identical over 8 bases. This CDR3 has 14 amino acids. CDR1 is SGHRS and CDR2 is YFSETQ in the germline V gene. The V gene end was trimmed by 0 bases and the J gene end by 6 bases; junction bases not matched to a gene: 3. The DNA for the CDR3 is TGCGCCAGCAGCTTGGGACCGGGAGGGGATACGCAGTATTTT. This codes for CASSLGPGGDTQYF.

The V and J genes are TRBV6-1 and TRBJ1-4; D call uncertain. Germline V CDR1 and CDR2: MNHNS, SASEGT. V was shortened by 3 bases and J by 7 bases, with 12 bases between the two germline ends. The CDR3 runs 14 residues. The CDR3 sequence: CASSEPEGGEKLFF. The CDR3 DNA reads as TGTGCCAGCAGTGAGCCAGAGGGTGGTGAAAAACTGTTTTTT.

This rearrangement joins TRBV2 to TRBJ2-5, with D possibly being TRBD2 (6 bases). Germline CDR1 and CDR2: SNHLY and FYNNEI. The V end lost 8 bases, the J end lost 2 bases, and 12 bases lay between the germline ends. CDR3 length: 13 amino acids. The CDR3 nucleotides read TGTGCCAGCCGGCGGGATCATCAAGAGACCCAGTACTTC. Translating gives CASRRDHQETQYF.

The chain links TRBV5-1 to TRBJ1-1; D remains unclear. There are 13 residues in the CDR3. Deletions cut 0 bases from V and 8 bases from J, with 11 bases between. The germline V gene encodes CDR1 SGHRS and CDR2 YFSETQ. CDR3 bases: TGCGCCAGCAGCTTGGCCGGGGATATAGAAGCTTTCTTT. Protein sequence: CASSLAGDIEAFF.

The count of this clone is one. The rearrangement uses TRBV29-1 and TRBJ2-5; unclear D gene. The germline gives CDR1 SQVTM, CDR2 ANQGSEA. The CDR3 spans 12 residues. Deletions cut 7 bases from V and 5 bases from J, with 14 bases between. The CDR3 sequence is CSGSGSYETQYF. As DNA, the CDR3 is TGCAGCGGCTCCGGGTCTTATGAGACCCAGTACTTC.

J is TRBJ2-5 and V is TRBV28, with D hard to call. CDR1 is MDHEN and CDR2 is SYDVKM in the germline V gene. CDR3 length: 11 amino acids. V was shortened by 5 bases and J by 2 bases, with 3 bases between the two germline ends. The CDR3 loop is CASSLQETQYF. CDR3 nucleotide sequence: TGTGCCAGCAGTCTACAAGAGACCCAGTACTTC.

The J gene is TRBJ2-1, the V gene TRBV6-5; D is unresolved. CDR3 length: 14 residues. Trimming removed 2 bases at V and 5 bases at J, with 10 bases between. CDR1 and CDR2 (germline): MNHEY, SVGAGI. The CDR3 bases are TGTGCCAGCAGTTACGCTGAGAGGCACAATGAGCAGTTCTTC. As protein: CASSYAERHNEQFF.

The chain joins TRBV10-2 to TRBJ2-7, with D maybe TRBD1 (6 bases). Trimming took off 2 bases at V and 3 bases at J, with 11 bases between the two ends. Per germline, CDR1 WSHSY and CDR2 SAAADI. The CDR3 runs 14 residues. CDR3 protein: CASSELGHLYEQYF. The CDR3, as DNA: TGCGCCAGCAGTGAGCTGGGACACCTCTACGAGCAGTACTTC.

The chain has TRBV5-1 and TRBJ2-1; D is possibly TRBD1 (5 bases). V was pared by 3 bases and J by 7 bases, with 8 bases between. This CDR3 comprises 12 residues. Germline V gives CDR1 SGHRS, CDR2 YFSETQ. The CDR3 region is CASSSSGNEQFF. CDR3 nucleotides: TGCGCCAGCAGCTCCTCAGGGAATGAGCAGTTCTTC.

The chain recombines TRBV13 with TRBJ1-1; 12 bases line up with TRBD1. CDR3 size: 17 residues. Germline CDR1 is PRHDT and CDR2 is FYEKMQ (reference sequence). Losses at the gene ends were 6 bases for V and 0 bases for J; bases not matched to a gene: 8. The CDR3 DNA reads TGTGCCAGCAGGGCCGGGACAGGGGGCTCTTTGAACACTGAAGCTTTCTTT. Encoded protein: CASRAGTGGSLNTEAFF.

The chain combines TRBV30 with TRBJ2-1, with D possibly matching TRBD1 (7 bases). Trimming cost V 4 bases and J 3 bases, with 13 bases left between them. CDR1 and CDR2 from the germline V gene are GTSNPN and SVGIG (reference sequence). This CDR3 is 14 amino acids long. The CDR3 protein is CAWKAQGGYNEQFF. CDR3 nucleotides: TGTGCCTGGAAGGCTCAGGGGGGCTACAATGAGCAGTTCTTC.

V and J are TRBV6-1 and TRBJ2-5; possible D gene TRBD1, 7 bases. CDR1 and CDR2 from the germline V gene are MNHNS and SASEGT. The CDR3 has 14 residues. V lost 2 bases to trimming and J lost 1 base, with 8 bases between them. The CDR3 here is CASSEQGGQETQYF. CDR3 sequence (DNA): TGTGCCAGCAGTGAACAGGGGGGCCAAGAGACCCAGTACTTC.

This sequence joins TRBV29-1 and TRBJ1-2; TRBD1 matches at 8 bases. In germline, CDR1 is SQVTM, CDR2 ANQGSEA. The trim removed 7 bases at V and 3 bases at J, leaving 7 bases unmatched. This CDR3 is built from 13 residues. CDR3 in amino acids: CSGYRGKDYGYTF. The CDR3 bases are TGCAGCGGCTACAGGGGGAAAGACTATGGCTACACCTTC.

The gene calls are TRBV5-1 and TRBJ1-1, with D possibly being TRBD1 (5 bases). Trimming removed 2 bases at V and 7 bases at J, with 9 bases between. CDR3 length equals 12 residues. Germline CDR1 SGHRS, CDR2 YFSETQ. The CDR3 DNA follows: TGCGCCAGCAGCTTCCAGGGAATTGAAGCTTTCTTT. Its translation is CASSFQGIEAFF.

This clone was recorded a few times. V and J are TRBV27 and TRBJ2-7, with D possibly being TRBD1 (5 bases). Trimming took off 6 bases at V and 7 bases at J, with 16 bases between the two ends. The CDR3 covers 13 residues. Germline values: CDR1 MNHEY, CDR2 SMNVEV (reference sequence). In DNA form, the CDR3 reads TGTGCCAGCAGCCCAACAGCAGCAGGGGAGCAGTACTTC. Amino acids: CASSPTAAGEQYF.

The DNA of the CDR3 is TGTGCCAGCAGCTTTAATGAGAGAGGCTTTAAGAACTACGAGCAGTACTTC. Protein: CASSFNERGFKNYEQYF. The chain links TRBV5-6 to TRBJ2-7, with D unresolved. V lost 2 bases and J lost 3, with 21 bases in between. CDR3 length: 17 amino acids. Germline V gives CDR1 SGHDT, CDR2 YYEEEE.

The chain couples TRBV7-9 to TRBJ1-1; D is possibly TRBD1 (6 bases). V was shortened by 6 bases and J by 0 bases, with 17 bases between the two germline ends. Germline CDR1 is SEHNR and CDR2 is FQNEAQ (reference sequence). The CDR3 is 16 residues long. The CDR3 protein is CASRPDRYYMNTEAFF. Written as DNA, the CDR3 is TGTGCCAGCAGACCCGACAGGTACTATATGAACACTGAAGCTTTCTTT.